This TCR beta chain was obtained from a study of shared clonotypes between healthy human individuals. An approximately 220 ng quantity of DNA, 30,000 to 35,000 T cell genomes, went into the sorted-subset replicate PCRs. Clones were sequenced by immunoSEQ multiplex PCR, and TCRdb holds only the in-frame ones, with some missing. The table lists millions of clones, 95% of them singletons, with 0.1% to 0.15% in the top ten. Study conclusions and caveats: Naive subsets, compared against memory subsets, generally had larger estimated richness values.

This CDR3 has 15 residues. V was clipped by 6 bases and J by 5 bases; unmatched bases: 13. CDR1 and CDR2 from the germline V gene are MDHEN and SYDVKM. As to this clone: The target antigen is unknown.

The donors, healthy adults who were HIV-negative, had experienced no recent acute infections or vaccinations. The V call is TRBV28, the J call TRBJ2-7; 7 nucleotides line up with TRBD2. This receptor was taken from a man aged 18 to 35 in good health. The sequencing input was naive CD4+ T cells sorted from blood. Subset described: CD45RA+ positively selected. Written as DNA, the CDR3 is TGTGCCAGCAGGCTATCGGGAGGCCCTGGGAACGAGCAGTACTTC. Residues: CASRLSGGPGNEQYF.